This T cell receptor (beta chain) was sequenced during a study of T-cell memory formation after mild COVID-19 (TCRdb year 2021). Turning to the overall study: TCR sequence clusters from the two donors were found to be largely donor specific. In two donors, T-cell clones that expanded and contracted after mild COVID-19 were tracked by sequencing TCRalpha and TCRbeta repertoires over time. Two young, previously healthy adult volunteers made up the cohort, one male and one female.

Ficoll-Paque density gradient centrifugation was the method used to isolate PBMCs. Sequenced using an Illumina NovaSeq 6000. cDNA libraries for TCRalpha and TCRbeta were prepared by 5'RACE using constant-segment primers, with sample barcodes and unique molecular identifiers added. RNA was extracted from every sample with Trizol reagent. The libraries were amplified in two PCR steps, and the second step added a second sample barcode and Illumina TruSeq adapters. Sequencing of libraries was performed on an Illumina NovaSeq with 2 x 150 bp paired-end reads. Regarding the original processing steps: The reads were demultiplexed and collapsed into UMI-guided consensus sequences using migec v1.2.7. Using mixcr v2.1.11, the UMI consensuses were aligned to TRA and TRB V and J templates and assembled into clonotypes. Expanded or contracted clonotypes were those called significant by both edgeR and NoisET, with noise models trained on biological replicates. For edgeR calls, the cutoffs were a false discovery rate-adjusted p below 0.01 and a log2 fold-change threshold of 1. As an exploratory analysis of dynamics, max-normalized trajectories of the 1000 most abundant clonotypes were examined by PCA with hierarchical clustering. The CD4 or CD8 phenotype of responding clones was assigned using the separately sequenced CD4+ and CD8+ repertoires. TCRdb trimmed the raw reads at Q25, called clones with MiXCR and kept productive beta chains. When rows share a CDR3 protein, they turn into one entry using the most common DNA and genes. TCRdb, not the authors, supplied the V and J calls. This sample holds some 450,000 distinct CDR3 sequences; about 20% were observed only once. Of the sample, roughly 8.4% is held by the ten largest clones.

The investigation overall reported the following: Contracting CD4+ clones were found mainly in CM and EM memory subsets, while CD8+ clones were enriched in EMRA. From day 15 to 85, contracting clones showed balanced CD4/CD8 phenotypes, whereas a second wave of clones that expanded from day 15 to 37 leaned towards CD4+. SARS-CoV-2 specificity of the second-wave clones peaking on day 37 was not confirmed. The study included only a couple of mild cases, and larger cohorts that include severe cases with pre-infection samples were judged to be necessary. Some responding clones were detected in pre-infection memory, which suggested that pre-existing cross-reactive memory T cells had joined the SARS-CoV-2 response.

The V end loses 7 bases and the J end loses 8 bases, and a stretch of 14 bases separates them. As encoded in the germline V gene, CDR1 is MNHNS while CDR2 is SASEGT. The cysteine opens and the phenylalanine closes a CDR3 of 12 amino acids. Only the CDR3 DNA is retained, 36 bases long and in frame from the first base. This clonotype was detected only a few times. Its target antigen remains unknown. There are no base qualities to consult, and no much larger clone falls within one base. Sequencing was done on a sample of PBMCs or a T cell subset sorted from them (not recorded which). This TCR derives from an adult woman who had mild COVID-19 (a few samples of this study predate the infection). The sample titles of this study are shuffled in the database, so cell type and time point are left out; the donor was told from shared clones. The chain joins TRBV6-1 to TRBJ1-1; the D gene cannot be named for sure. The CDR3 reads CASIREYAEAFF. The nucleotides read TGTGCCAGCATCAGAGAATATGCCGAAGCTTTCTTT.